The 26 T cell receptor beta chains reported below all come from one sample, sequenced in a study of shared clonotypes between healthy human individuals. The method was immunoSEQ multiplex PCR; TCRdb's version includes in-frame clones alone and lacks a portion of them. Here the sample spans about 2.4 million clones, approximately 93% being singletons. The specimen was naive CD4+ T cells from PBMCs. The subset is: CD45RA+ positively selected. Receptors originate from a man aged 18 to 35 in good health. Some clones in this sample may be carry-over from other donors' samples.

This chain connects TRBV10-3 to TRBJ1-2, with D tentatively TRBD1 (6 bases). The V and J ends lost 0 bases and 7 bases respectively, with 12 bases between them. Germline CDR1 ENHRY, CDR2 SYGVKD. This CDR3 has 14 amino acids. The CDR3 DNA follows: TGTGCCATCAGTGAGTCGGACAGTTTGAGTGGCTACACCTTC. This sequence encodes CAISESDSLSGYTF.

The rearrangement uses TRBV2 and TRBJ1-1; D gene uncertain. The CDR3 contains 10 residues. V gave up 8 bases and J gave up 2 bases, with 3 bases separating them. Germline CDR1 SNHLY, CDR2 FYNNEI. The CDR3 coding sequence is TGTGCCAGCTTAAACACTGAAGCTTTCTTT. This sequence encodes CASLNTEAFF.

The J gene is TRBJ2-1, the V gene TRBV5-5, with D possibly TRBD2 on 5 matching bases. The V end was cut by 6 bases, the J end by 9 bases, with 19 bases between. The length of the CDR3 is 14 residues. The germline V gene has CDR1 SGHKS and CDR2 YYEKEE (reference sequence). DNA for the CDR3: TGTGCCAGCACCCCGTTGGGCGGGTGGGTTGAGCAGTTCTTC. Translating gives CASTPLGGWVEQFF.

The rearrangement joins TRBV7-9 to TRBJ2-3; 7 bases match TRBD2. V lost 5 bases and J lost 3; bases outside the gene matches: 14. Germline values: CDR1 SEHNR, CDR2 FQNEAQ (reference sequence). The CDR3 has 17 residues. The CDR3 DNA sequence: TGTGCCAGCAGCCTGGCAGCCGGGAGGCGTCCGACAGATACGCAGTATTTT. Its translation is CASSLAAGRRPTDTQYF.

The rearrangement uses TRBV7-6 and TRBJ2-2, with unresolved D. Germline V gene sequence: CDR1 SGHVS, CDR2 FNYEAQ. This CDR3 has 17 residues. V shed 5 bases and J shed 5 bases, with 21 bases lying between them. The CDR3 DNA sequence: TGTGCCAGCAGCCCCAGCCCGGGTCCGATCGGGACCGGGGAGCTGTTTTTT. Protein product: CASSPSPGPIGTGELFF.

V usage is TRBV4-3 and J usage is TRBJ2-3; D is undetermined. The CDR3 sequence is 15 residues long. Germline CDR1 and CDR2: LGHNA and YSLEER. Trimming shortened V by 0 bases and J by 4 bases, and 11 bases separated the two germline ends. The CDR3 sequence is CASSQDGDGPDTQYF. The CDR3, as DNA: TGCGCCAGCAGCCAAGATGGCGATGGGCCAGATACGCAGTATTTT.

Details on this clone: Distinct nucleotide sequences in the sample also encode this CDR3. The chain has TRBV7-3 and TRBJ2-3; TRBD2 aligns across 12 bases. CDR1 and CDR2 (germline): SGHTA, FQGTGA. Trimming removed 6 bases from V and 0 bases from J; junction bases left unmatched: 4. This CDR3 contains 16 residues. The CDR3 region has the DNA TGTGCCAGCAGTCTCGGGACTAGCGGGAGCACAGATACGCAGTATTTT. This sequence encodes CASSLGTSGSTDTQYF. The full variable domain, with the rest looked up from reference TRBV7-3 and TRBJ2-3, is GAGVSQTPSNKVTEKGKYVELRCDPISGHTALYWYRQSLGQGPEFLIYFQGTGAADDSGLPNDRFFAVRPEGSVSTLKIQRTERGDSAVYLCASSLGTSGSTDTQYFGPGTRLTVL.

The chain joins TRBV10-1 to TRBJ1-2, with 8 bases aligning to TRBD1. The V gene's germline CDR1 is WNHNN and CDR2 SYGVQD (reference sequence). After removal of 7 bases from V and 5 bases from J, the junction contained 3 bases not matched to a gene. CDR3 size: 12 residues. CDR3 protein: CASIGQGYGYTF. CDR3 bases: TGCGCCAGCATCGGACAGGGATATGGCTACACCTTC.

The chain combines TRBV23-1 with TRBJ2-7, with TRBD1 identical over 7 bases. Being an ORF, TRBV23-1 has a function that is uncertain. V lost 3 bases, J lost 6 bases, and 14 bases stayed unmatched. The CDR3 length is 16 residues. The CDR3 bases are TGCGCCAGCAGTCAGGTGAGGGCAGGGGGAATCGGCGAGCAGTACTTC. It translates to CASSQVRAGGIGEQYF.

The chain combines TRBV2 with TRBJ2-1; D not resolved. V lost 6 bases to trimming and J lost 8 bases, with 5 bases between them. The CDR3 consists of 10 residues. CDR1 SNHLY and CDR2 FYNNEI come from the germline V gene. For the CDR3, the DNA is TGTGCCAGCAGCGCCCATGAGCAGTTCTTC. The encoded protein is CASSAHEQFF.

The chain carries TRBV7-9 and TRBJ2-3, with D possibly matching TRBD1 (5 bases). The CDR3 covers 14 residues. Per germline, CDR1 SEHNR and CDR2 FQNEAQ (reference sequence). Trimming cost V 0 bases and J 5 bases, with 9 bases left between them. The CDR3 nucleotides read TGTGCCAGCAGCTTAGCGATAGGGGTAGATACGCAGTATTTT. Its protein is CASSLAIGVDTQYF.

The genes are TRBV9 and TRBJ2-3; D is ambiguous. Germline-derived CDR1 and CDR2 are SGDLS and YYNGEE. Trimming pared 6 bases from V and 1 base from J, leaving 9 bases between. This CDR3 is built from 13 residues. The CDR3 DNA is TGTGCCAGCACCGGCGGCGGCACAGATACGCAGTATTTT. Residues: CASTGGGTDTQYF. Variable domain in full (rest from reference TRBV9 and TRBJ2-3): DSGVTQTPKHLITATGQRVTLRCSPRSGDLSVYWYQQSLDQGLQFLIQYYNGEERAKGNILERFSAQQFPDLHSELNLSSLELGDSALYFCASTGGGTDTQYFGPGTRLTVL.

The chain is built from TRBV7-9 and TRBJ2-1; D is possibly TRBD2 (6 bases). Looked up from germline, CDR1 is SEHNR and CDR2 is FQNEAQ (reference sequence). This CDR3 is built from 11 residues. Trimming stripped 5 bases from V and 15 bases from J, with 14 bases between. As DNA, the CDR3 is TGTGCCAGCAGCGCCCGGGACTCCGTGTTCTTC. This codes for CASSARDSVFF. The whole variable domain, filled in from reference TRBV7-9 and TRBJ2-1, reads DTGVSQNPRHKITKRGQNVTFRCDPISEHNRLYWYRQTLGQGPEFLTYFQNEAQLEKSRLLSDRFSAERPKGSFSTLEIQRTEQGDSAMYLCASSARDSVFFGPGTRLTVL.

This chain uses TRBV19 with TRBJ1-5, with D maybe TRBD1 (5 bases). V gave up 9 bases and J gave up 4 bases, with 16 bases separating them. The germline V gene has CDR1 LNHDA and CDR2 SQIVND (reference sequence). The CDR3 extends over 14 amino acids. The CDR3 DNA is TGTGCCAGCAACTTTCCGAGGGGAAATCAGCCCCAGCATTTT. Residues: CASNFPRGNQPQHF.

This CDR3 is CASSSDRVGDEQYF. CDR3 nucleotide sequence: TGTGCCAGCAGTTCGGACAGGGTGGGCGACGAGCAGTACTTC. The chain couples TRBV2 to TRBJ2-7; 8 nucleotides line up with TRBD1. The V segment lost 5 bases and the J segment 5 bases; nucleotides outside the gene matches: 8. The V gene's germline CDR1 is SNHLY and CDR2 FYNNEI. The CDR3 runs to 14 residues. The full variable domain, rest sourced from reference TRBV2 and TRBJ2-7, is EPEVTQTPSHQVTQMGQEVILRCVPISNHLYFYWYRQILGQKVEFLVSFYNNEISEKSEIFDDQFSVERPDGSNFTLKIRSTKLEDSAMYFCASSSDRVGDEQYFGPGTRLTVT.

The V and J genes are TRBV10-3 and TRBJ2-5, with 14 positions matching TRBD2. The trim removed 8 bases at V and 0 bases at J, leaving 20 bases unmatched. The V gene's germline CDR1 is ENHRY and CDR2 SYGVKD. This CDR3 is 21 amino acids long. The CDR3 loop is CAISPGGYGTSGGSYQETQYF. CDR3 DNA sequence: TGTGCCATCTCACCGGGCGGGTATGGGACTAGCGGGGGATCGTACCAAGAGACCCAGTACTTC.

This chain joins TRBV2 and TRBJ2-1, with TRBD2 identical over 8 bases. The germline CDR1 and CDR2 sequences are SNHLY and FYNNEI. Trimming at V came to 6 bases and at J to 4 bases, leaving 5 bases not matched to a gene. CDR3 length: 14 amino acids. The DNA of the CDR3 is TGTGCCAGCAGCTCGAGCGGGAGTTACAATGAGCAGTTCTTC. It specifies CASSSSGSYNEQFF.

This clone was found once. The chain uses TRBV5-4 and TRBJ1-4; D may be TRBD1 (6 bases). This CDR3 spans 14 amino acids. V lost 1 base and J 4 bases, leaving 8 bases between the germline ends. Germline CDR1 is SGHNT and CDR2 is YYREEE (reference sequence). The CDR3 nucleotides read TGTGCCAGCAGCTTGACAGGGAGTAATGAAAAACTGTTTTTT. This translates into CASSLTGSNEKLFF.

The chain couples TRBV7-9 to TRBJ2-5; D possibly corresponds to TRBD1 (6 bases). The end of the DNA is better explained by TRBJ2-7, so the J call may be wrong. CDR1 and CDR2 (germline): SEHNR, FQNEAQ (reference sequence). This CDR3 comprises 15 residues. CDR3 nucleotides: TGTGCCAGCAGCCAGACCGGGACACCATCGGACGAGCAGTACTTC. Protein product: CASSQTGTPSDEQYF.

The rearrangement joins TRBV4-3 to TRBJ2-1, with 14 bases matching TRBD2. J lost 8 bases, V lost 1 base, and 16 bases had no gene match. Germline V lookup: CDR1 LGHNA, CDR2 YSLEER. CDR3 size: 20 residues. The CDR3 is CASSQAPPSLTSGRAYEQFF. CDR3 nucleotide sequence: TGCGCCAGCAGCCAAGCGCCTCCCAGTCTGACTAGCGGGAGGGCTTATGAGCAGTTCTTC.

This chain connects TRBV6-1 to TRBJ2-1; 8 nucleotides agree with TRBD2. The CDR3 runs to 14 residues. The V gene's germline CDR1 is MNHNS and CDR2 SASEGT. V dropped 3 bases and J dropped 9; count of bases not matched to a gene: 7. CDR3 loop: CASSEAGRAGEQFF. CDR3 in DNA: TGTGCCAGCAGTGAGGCCGGGAGGGCCGGTGAGCAGTTCTTC.

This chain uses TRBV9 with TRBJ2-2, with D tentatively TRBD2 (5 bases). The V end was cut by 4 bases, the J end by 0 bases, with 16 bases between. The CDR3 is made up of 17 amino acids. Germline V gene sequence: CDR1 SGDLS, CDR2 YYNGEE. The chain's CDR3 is CASSPTPGRANTGELFF. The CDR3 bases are TGTGCCAGCAGCCCAACCCCCGGGCGGGCGAACACCGGGGAGCTGTTTTTT. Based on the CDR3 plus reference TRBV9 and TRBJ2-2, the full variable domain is DSGVTQTPKHLITATGQRVTLRCSPRSGDLSVYWYQQSLDQGLQFLIQYYNGEERAKGNILERFSAQQFPDLHSELNLSSLELGDSALYFCASSPTPGRANTGELFFGEGSRLTVL.

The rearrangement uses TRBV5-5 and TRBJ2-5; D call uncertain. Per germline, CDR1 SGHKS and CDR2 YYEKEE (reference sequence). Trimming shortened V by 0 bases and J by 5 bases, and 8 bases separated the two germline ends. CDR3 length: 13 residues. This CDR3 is CASSLARVETQYF. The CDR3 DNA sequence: TGTGCCAGCAGCTTGGCACGGGTTGAGACCCAGTACTTC.

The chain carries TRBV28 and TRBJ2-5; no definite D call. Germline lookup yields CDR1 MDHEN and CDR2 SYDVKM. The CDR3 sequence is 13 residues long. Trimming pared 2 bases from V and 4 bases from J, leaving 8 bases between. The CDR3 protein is CASSLHHAETQYF. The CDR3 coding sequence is TGTGCCAGCAGTTTACATCATGCAGAGACCCAGTACTTC.

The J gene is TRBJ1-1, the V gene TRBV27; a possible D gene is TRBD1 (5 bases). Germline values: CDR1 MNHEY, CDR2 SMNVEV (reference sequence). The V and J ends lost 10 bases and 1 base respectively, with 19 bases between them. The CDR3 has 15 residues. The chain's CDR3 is CATRDRGGRNTEAFF. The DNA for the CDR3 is TGTGCCACCCGGGACCGGGGTGGTCGGAACACTGAAGCTTTCTTT.

CDR3 nucleotide sequence: TGTGCCTGGAGTGTATATCGGCAAAGCTCCTACAATGAGCAGTTCTTC. Protein: CAWSVYRQSSYNEQFF. V usage is TRBV30 and J usage is TRBJ2-1; no clear D gene. V lost 0 bases, J lost 0 bases, and 12 bases lay in between. CDR1 is GTSNPN and CDR2 is SVGIG in the germline V gene (reference sequence). The CDR3 length is 16 residues.